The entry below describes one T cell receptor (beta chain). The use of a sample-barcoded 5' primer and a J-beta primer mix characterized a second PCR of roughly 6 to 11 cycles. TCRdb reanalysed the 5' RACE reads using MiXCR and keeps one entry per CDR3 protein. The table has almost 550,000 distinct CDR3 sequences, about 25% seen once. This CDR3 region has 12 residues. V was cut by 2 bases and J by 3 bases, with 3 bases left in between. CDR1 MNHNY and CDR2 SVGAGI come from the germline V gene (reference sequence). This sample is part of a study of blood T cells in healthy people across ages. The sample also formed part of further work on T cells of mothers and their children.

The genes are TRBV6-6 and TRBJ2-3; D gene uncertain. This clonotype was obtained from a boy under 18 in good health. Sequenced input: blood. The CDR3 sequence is CASSYQTDTQYF. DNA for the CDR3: TGTGCCAGCAGTTACCAGACAGATACGCAGTATTTT.